The 18 T cell receptor beta chains listed next were all sequenced from one sample in a study of human T cells and chemical hapten exposure. Each CDR3 protein is one row after TCRdb ran MiXCR on the RACE reads. The table records 150,000 to 200,000 distinct CDR3 sequences, roughly 14% of them present only once. Specified time point: patch test 1, 2 weeks after DPC sensitization. Treatment given: therapeutic diphenylcyclopropenone sensitization with weekly scalp DPC. The source material was whole blood, sampled in connection with sensitization to the hapten diphenylcyclopropenone (DPC). The receptors shown here come from a woman aged 25-40 years with alopecia areata. Some clones in this sample may be carry-over from other donors' samples.

The rearrangement uses TRBV18 and TRBJ2-1; 7 nucleotides agree with TRBD1. This CDR3 is 15 amino acids long. The germline gives CDR1 KGHSH, CDR2 LQKENI. V lost 6 bases to trimming and J lost 4 bases; unmatched junction nucleotides: 9. In DNA form, the CDR3 reads TGTGCCAGCTCTGCTCGGGACAGTGGATACAATGAGCAGTTCTTC. Translation gives CASSARDSGYNEQFF.

V and J are TRBV29-1 and TRBJ1-2; the D gene is possibly TRBD1 (5 bases). The length of the CDR3 is 11 residues. Germline CDR1 reads SQVTM; CDR2 reads ANQGSEA. V was shortened by 4 bases and J by 6 bases, with 9 bases between the two germline ends. CDR3 coding DNA: TGCAGCGTTGTCAGGGCCGATGGCTACACCTTC. It translates to CSVVRADGYTF. Complete variable domain (other parts from reference TRBV29-1 and TRBJ1-2): SAVISQKPSRDICQRGTSLTIQCQVDSQVTMMFWYRQQPGQSLTLIATANQGSEATYESGFVIDKFPISRPNLTFSTLTVSNMSPEDSSIYLCSVVRADGYTFGSGTRLTVV.

This clonotype was found once. J is TRBJ2-1 and V is TRBV21-1; no check of the table's D call, TRBD2, against the DNA was made. TRBV21-1 is given as a pseudogene. CDR3 size: 19 residues. The CDR3 sequence: CASRPNSTGWAGAGNEQFF. For the CDR3, the DNA is TGTGCCAGCAGGCCCAATTCGACCGGGTGGGCGGGAGCAGGAAATGAGCAGTTCTTC.

V and J are TRBV29-1 and TRBJ1-1; 7 nucleotides align to TRBD1. CDR1 is SQVTM, CDR2 ANQGSEA, per germline. This CDR3 spans 13 amino acids. V was pared by 7 bases and J by 1 base, with 6 bases of the junction left unmatched. The CDR3 reads CSAGTAANTEAFF. The CDR3 bases are TGCAGCGCTGGGACAGCAGCGAACACTGAAGCTTTCTTT.

The chain uses TRBV19 and TRBJ1-5; D is undetermined. The CDR3 is made up of 14 amino acids. CDR1 is LNHDA, CDR2 SQIVND, per germline (reference sequence). V lost 6 bases to trimming and J lost 6 bases, with 15 bases between them. This CDR3 reads CASRAGSLSQPQHF. DNA of the CDR3: TGTGCCAGTAGGGCGGGATCGCTGAGTCAGCCCCAGCATTTT. The variable domain in full, with the rest retrieved from reference TRBV19 and TRBJ1-5, is DGGITQSPKYLFRKEGQNVTLSCEQNLNHDAMYWYRQDPGQGLRLIYYSQIVNDFQKGDIAEGYSVSREKKESFPLTVTSAQKNPTAFYLCASRAGSLSQPQHFGDGTRLSIL.

J is TRBJ2-1 and V is TRBV6-6; 10 nucleotides match TRBD2. With 6 bases clipped from V and 8 bases from J, the junction kept 10 bases outside the gene matches. The CDR3 consists of 15 residues. Germline V gene data show CDR1 as MNHNY and CDR2 as SVGAGI (reference sequence). The CDR3 spells CASRERTSGRDEQFF. The CDR3 DNA is TGTGCCAGCAGGGAACGGACTAGCGGACGGGATGAGCAGTTCTTC.

CDR3: CASSLDAGTSAYEQYF. CDR3 nucleotide sequence: TGTGCCAGCAGCTTGGACGCCGGGACTAGTGCCTACGAGCAGTACTTC. This chain links TRBV5-5 with TRBJ2-7; 8 bases fit TRBD2. J was trimmed by 2 bases and V by 0 bases; bases with no gene match: 7. Germline-derived CDR1 and CDR2 are SGHKS and YYEKEE (reference sequence). CDR3 size: 16 residues.

This clonotype was picked up a small number of times. The V call is TRBV7-9, the J call TRBJ2-4, with 8 bases that match TRBD2. The germline gives CDR1 SEHNR, CDR2 FQNEAQ (reference sequence). This CDR3 contains 14 residues. Unmatched junction bases numbered 7, after V lost 5 bases and J lost 7 bases. CDR3 coding DNA: TGTGCCAGCAGCCGACTCGGACTAGCTAACATTCAGTACTTC. It specifies CASSRLGLANIQYF.

This clonotype has a handful of counts. The genes are TRBV2 and TRBJ2-7, with D tentatively TRBD2 (5 bases). Trimming shortened V by 5 bases and J by 4 bases, and 18 bases separated the two germline ends. CDR1 and CDR2 from the germline V gene are SNHLY and FYNNEI. The CDR3 runs 15 residues. Here the CDR3 reads CASSKVTDGLYEQYF. CDR3 DNA sequence: TGTGCCAGCAGTAAAGTTACCGACGGACTGTACGAGCAGTACTTC.

This clonotype turned up a few times. The rearrangement links TRBV7-2 to TRBJ2-1; TRBD1 agrees at 8 bases. The CDR3 contains 15 residues. V was clipped by 5 bases and J by 7 bases; unmatched bases: 10. Germline V gene data show CDR1 as SGHTA and CDR2 as FQGNSA. The CDR3 loop is CASSTTRTGWNEQFF. The CDR3 nucleotides read TGTGCCAGCAGCACGACAAGGACAGGGTGGAATGAGCAGTTCTTC. The full variable domain, completed using reference TRBV7-2 and TRBJ2-1, is GAGVSQSPSNKVTEKGKDVELRCDPISGHTALYWYRQSLGQGLEFLIYFQGNSAPDKSGLPSDRFSAERTGGSVSTLTIQRTQQEDSAVYLCASSTTRTGWNEQFFGPGTRLTVL.

This clonotype occurred a few times. CDR3 nucleotide sequence: TGTGCCAGCAGTGGTCCCACTAGCGGGGGGCACTCCTACAATGAGCAGTTCTTC. It is translated as CASSGPTSGGHSYNEQFF. This chain uses TRBV2 with TRBJ2-1, with TRBD2 matching 12 bases. This CDR3 comprises 18 residues. The V gene end was trimmed by 4 bases and the J gene end by 0 bases; junction bases not matched to a gene: 7. The germline V gene has CDR1 SNHLY and CDR2 FYNNEI.

This clonotype was observed a handful of times. The CDR3 DNA is TGCAGTGCTTCGGACAGGGGAAATCAGCCCCAGCATTTT. As protein: CSASDRGNQPQHF. This rearrangement joins TRBV20-1 to TRBJ1-5, with TRBD1 matching over 9 bases. Germline V gives CDR1 DFQATT, CDR2 SNEGSKA (reference sequence). J gave up 4 bases and V 5 bases, and 3 bases lay outside the gene matches. CDR3 length: 13 amino acids.

This clonotype was found a few times. CDR3: CASSLKTGHTGELFF. CDR3 DNA sequence: TGTGCCAGCAGCTTAAAGACAGGACACACCGGGGAGCTGTTTTTT. The rearrangement joins TRBV7-2 to TRBJ2-2; tentative D call: TRBD1 (6 bases). The V end was cut by 2 bases, the J end by 3 bases, with 10 bases between. This CDR3 is 15 amino acids long. CDR1 SGHTA and CDR2 FQGNSA come from the germline V gene.

This clonotype was seen a few times. The chain is built from TRBV28 and TRBJ2-1; 12 nucleotides align to TRBD2. This CDR3 comprises 16 residues. J was trimmed by 6 bases and V by 6 bases; bases with no gene match: 9. CDR1 is MDHEN and CDR2 is SYDVKM in the germline V gene. In DNA form, the CDR3 reads TGTGCCAGCAGGCTTCTAGCGGGAGGGCCGTTCAATGAGCAGTTCTTC. Translating it yields CASRLLAGGPFNEQFF.

The chain uses TRBV5-4 and TRBJ2-4; no clear D gene. Per the germline V gene, CDR1 is SGHNT and CDR2 is YYREEE (reference sequence). Trimming stripped 1 base from V and 4 bases from J, with 9 bases between. The CDR3 contains 14 residues. The CDR3 reads CASSLLDGKNIQYF. CDR3 nucleotide sequence: TGTGCCAGCAGCTTGCTGGACGGTAAAAACATTCAGTACTTC.

The chain couples TRBV28 to TRBJ2-1, with 8 nucleotides matching TRBD2. The length of the CDR3 is 16 residues. The ends lost 4 bases at V and 4 bases at J; junction bases unmatched: 9. Germline values: CDR1 MDHEN, CDR2 SYDVKM. CDR3 DNA: TGTGCCAGCAGTTCCCCCTCCAGCGGGAGTTACAATGAGCAGTTCTTC. It encodes CASSSPSSGSYNEQFF.

The V call is TRBV27, the J call TRBJ2-7; the D gene is possibly TRBD1 (5 bases). Germline V gene lookup returns CDR1 MNHEY and CDR2 SMNVEV (reference sequence). Trimming shortened V by 7 bases and J by 5 bases, and 12 bases separated the two germline ends. The CDR3 contains 12 residues. The CDR3 region is CASTLLQDEQYF. For the CDR3, the DNA is TGTGCCAGCACCCTCTTACAGGACGAGCAGTACTTC.

Comments on this clonotype: At one boundary the junction diverges from the germline segment, which might be a read error. This rearrangement joins TRBV28 to TRBJ1-1, with TRBD1 as a possible D gene (6 bases). The CDR3 has 14 residues. From germline, CDR1 is MDHEN and CDR2 SYDVKM. The CDR3 bases are TGTGTCAGCACAGGGTGGGACAAGAACACTGAAGCTTTCTTT. This encodes CVSTGWDKNTEAFF.